The clone carrying this T cell receptor (beta chain) was found a few times. Its antigen is undetermined. The data derive from a study of T-cell reconstitution after alpha-beta-depleted transplantation in children. Germline CDR1 is KGHSH and CDR2 is LQKENI. The CDR3 covers 14 residues. V was trimmed by 3 bases and J by 3 bases, leaving 12 bases between them. General observations from the study: Diversity and T-cell counts at one year after transplant derived mostly from new T cells. Where alpha-beta T cells came from about two months after transplant was reportedly several hundred expanded graft clones.

Unique molecular identifiers were built into the TCRbeta library. TCRdb re-derived calls from the PCR reads in MiXCR, one entry per CDR3 protein. The sample comprises fewer than 550,000 distinct CDR3 sequences, more than 9.5% of which are singletons, and 14% rests with the top ten. The TCR sequence derives from a female patient aged 2 to 10 who had a stem cell transplant for aplastic anemia, so the T cells may come from the graft donor. This rearrangement joins TRBV18 to TRBJ2-7; D is perhaps TRBD1 (5 bases). This material consisted of PBMCs, mostly from graft donor cells, taken 180 days after TCRalphabeta/CD19-depleted stem cell transplant. The CDR3 nucleotides read TGTGCCAGCTCACCTGGAAACAGGCGCTACGAGCAGTACTTC. Amino acids: CASSPGNRRYEQYF.